This entry describes one TCR beta chain. This clonotype showed up many times. Its antigen is currently not known. Base quality data are lacking; no much larger clone is found one base away. The treatment or condition label, as the study defines it: live attenuated yellow fever vaccine strain. A standard Ficoll-Paque protocol was used to isolate PBMCs from peripheral blood. Dynabeads CD4 and CD8 positive selection kits were used to isolate the CD4 and CD8 T-cell fractions. TriZol was used to extract RNA from bulk PBMCs, CD4 and CD8 fractions, and dextramer-positive and dextramer-negative fractions. This sample is part of a study of T cells after yellow fever vaccination (dated by TCRdb to the late 2010s). Regarding the complete study: The SMART-Seq v4 Ultra Low Input RNA kit was used to prepare libraries from fractions with low cell numbers. To follow T-cell clones before and after primary and booster YFV17D yellow fever vaccination, bulk TCR alpha and beta repertoires were sequenced over time. Two healthy male donors made up the cohort, one aged 18 to 30 years and the other aged 30 to 39 years. Blood was drawn at multiple timepoints before and after primary and secondary immunization, with bulk PBMC replicates and cell subsets isolated. General findings and caveats noted by the study authors: A small fraction of clonotypes showed up in both the CD4 and CD8 compartments, probably as a result of convergent recombination. Most clones expanded after primary vaccination (about 96% of CD4 and approximately 90% of CD8) were re-detected after the booster, suggesting that broad memory maintenance occurred. The secondary T-cell response was weaker than the primary response but faster, peaking on day 5 instead of day 15. Computational filtering was needed because FACS-sorted repertoires could contain abundant contaminating clonotypes from the bulk population. Only a couple of donors were included in the study, so the extent to which the findings can be generalized is limited.

TCR cDNA was made using 5'RACE template switching, a step that added a universal primer site and unique molecular identifiers. Priming for cDNA synthesis came from both the TCR alpha and TCR beta constant segments. Libraries were amplified in two PCR steps, with sample barcodes and sequencing adapters added in the second step. Libraries were sequenced on Illumina HiSeq 2500 (2x100 bp) or NovaSeq (2x150 bp). As for the authors' bioinformatics: Demultiplexing of reads and collapsing into UMI consensus sequences were performed with MIGEC, and V(D)J alignment was carried out with MiXCR. Clonotypes responding to the vaccine were identified with edgeR on replicate PBMC samples, with the criteria of FDR below 0.01 and a log2 fold change above 5 up to day 15. CD4 or CD8 identity was assigned to each bulk clonotype according to whether the clonotype was present at higher abundance in the sequenced CD4 repertoire or the sequenced CD8 repertoire. TCRdb took the public reads, trimmed them with fastp at Q25, ran MiXCR for clone calling and kept in-frame beta chains. Identical CDR3 protein sequences are pooled into one entry, listed with their most common genes and DNA. For this entry, the V and J calls and clone size follow TCRdb and not the study's own pipeline. Within this sample are around 30,000 distinct CDR3 sequences, with less than 5.5% of them counted one time only. The top ten constitute roughly 41% of the sample.

The clonotype originates from a man aged 25-45 years who received the YFV17D yellow fever vaccine. The input for sequencing was CD8+ T cells sorted from PBMCs, taken 10 days after the yellow fever booster vaccination.

The bases are TGTGCCAGCAGTTTACCCCGGGGGGTAGCGGGAGCCCCCTACGAGCAGTACTTC. Translation gives CASSLPRGVAGAPYEQYF. Rearrangement joined TRBV28 to TRBJ2-7; 9 junctional bases match TRBD2. The CDR3, from cysteine to phenylalanine, totals 18 residues. Of the read, only the CDR3 DNA is kept; its 54 bases are in frame from base 1. Germline trimming: 2 bases from V, 2 bases from J; junction bases outside gene matches: 13. Sequences MDHEN (CDR1) and SYDVKM (CDR2) are obtained from the germline V gene.